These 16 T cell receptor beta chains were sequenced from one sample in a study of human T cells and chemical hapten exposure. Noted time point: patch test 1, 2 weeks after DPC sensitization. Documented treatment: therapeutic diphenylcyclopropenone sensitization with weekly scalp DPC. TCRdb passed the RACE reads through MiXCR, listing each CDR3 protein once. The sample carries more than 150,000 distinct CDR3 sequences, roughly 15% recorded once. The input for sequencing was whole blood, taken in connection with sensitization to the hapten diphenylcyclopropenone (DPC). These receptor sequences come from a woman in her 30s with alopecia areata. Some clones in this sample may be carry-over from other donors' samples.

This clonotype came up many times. CDR3 coding DNA: TGCGCCAGCAGCTTGGGCAGGGTCGGCTCACCCCTCCACTTT. Protein: CASSLGRVGSPLHF. V gene TRBV5-1 combines with J gene TRBJ1-6; a possible D gene is TRBD1 (5 bases). The CDR3 length is 14 residues. Germline-derived CDR1 and CDR2 are SGHRS and YFSETQ. Trimming took off 0 bases at V and 10 bases at J, with 11 bases between the two ends.

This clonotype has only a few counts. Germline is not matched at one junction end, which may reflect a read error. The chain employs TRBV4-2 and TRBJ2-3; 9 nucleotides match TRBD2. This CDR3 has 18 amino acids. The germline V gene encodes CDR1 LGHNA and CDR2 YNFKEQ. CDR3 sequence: CASSQVIGLAIATDAQYF. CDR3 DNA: TGTGCCAGCAGCCAGGTAATCGGACTAGCGATCGCCACAGATGCGCAGTATTTT.

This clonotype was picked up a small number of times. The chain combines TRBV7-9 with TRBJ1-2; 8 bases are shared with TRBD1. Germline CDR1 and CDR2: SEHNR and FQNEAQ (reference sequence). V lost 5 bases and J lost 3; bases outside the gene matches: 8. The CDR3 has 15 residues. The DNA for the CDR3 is TGTGCCAGCAGCCCCATGTTGACAGGGGACTATGGCTACACCTTC. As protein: CASSPMLTGDYGYTF.

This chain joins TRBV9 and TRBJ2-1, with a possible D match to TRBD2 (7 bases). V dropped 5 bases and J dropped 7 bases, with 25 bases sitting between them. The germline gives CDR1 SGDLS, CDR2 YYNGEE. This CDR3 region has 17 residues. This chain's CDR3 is CASSLAGWGLGGNEQFF. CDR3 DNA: TGTGCCAGCAGTTTAGCGGGCTGGGGGCTTGGAGGGAATGAGCAGTTCTTC.

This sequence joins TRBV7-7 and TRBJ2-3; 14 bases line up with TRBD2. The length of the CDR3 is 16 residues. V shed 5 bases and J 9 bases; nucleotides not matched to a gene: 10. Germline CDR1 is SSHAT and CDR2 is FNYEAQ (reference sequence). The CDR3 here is CASSRGTSGGLETQYF. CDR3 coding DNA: TGTGCCAGCAGCAGGGGGACTAGCGGGGGCCTAGAAACGCAGTATTTT.

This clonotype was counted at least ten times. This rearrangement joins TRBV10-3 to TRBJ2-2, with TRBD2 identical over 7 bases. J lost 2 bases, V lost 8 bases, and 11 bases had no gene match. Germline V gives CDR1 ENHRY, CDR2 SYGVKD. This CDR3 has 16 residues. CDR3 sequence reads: CAIGSGGRTNTGELFF. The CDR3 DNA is TGTGCCATCGGCTCCGGCGGGAGAACCAACACCGGGGAGCTGTTTTTT.

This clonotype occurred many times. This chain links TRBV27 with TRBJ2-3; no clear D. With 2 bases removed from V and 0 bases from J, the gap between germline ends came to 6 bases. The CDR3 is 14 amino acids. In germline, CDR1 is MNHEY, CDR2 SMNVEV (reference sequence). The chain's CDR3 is CASSLASSTDTQYF. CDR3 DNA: TGTGCCAGCAGTTTAGCTTCTAGCACAGATACGCAGTATTTT.

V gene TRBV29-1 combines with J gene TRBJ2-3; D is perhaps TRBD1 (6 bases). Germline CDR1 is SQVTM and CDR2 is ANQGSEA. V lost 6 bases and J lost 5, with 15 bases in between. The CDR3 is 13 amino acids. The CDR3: CSVNAGGVDTQYF. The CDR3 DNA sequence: TGCAGCGTCAACGCTGGGGGCGTAGATACGCAGTATTTT.

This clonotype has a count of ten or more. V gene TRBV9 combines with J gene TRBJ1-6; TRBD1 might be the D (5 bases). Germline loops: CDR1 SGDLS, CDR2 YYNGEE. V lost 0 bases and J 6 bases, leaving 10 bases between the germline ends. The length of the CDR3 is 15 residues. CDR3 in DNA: TGTGCCAGCAGCGTAGAGGGACGGGGTAATTCACCCCTCCACTTT. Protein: CASSVEGRGNSPLHF.

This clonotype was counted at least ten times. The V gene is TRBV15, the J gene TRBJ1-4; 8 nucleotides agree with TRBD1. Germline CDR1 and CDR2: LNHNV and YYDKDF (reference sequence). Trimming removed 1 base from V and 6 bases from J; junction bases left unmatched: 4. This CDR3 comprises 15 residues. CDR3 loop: CATSRASGGHEKLFF. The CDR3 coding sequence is TGTGCCACCAGCAGAGCCTCAGGGGGCCATGAAAAACTGTTTTTT.

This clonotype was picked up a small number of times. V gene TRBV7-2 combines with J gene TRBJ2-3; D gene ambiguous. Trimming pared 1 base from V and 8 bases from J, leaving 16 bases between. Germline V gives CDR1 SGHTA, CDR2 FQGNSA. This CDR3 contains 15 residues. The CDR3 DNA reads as TGTGCCAGCAGCTTAGATCCCTTGGGAATGGGTACGCAGTATTTT. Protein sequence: CASSLDPLGMGTQYF.

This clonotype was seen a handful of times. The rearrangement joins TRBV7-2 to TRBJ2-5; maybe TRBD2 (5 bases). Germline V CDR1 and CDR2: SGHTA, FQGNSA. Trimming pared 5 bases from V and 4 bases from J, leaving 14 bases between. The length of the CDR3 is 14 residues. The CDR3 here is CASSAQAGRETQYF. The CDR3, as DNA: TGTGCCAGCAGCGCCCAGGCGGGTCGAGAGACCCAGTACTTC.

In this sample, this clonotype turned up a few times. The CDR3 loop reads CASSVYQRLAEDNEQFF. The CDR3 coding sequence is TGTGCCAGCAGCGTTTACCAGAGACTAGCGGAGGACAATGAGCAGTTCTTC. This chain connects TRBV9 to TRBJ2-1; 9 bases map to TRBD2. Germline trimming cut 2 bases from V and 5 bases from J; bases unmatched to any gene: 11. The CDR3 spans 17 residues. Per the germline V gene, CDR1 is SGDLS and CDR2 is YYNGEE.

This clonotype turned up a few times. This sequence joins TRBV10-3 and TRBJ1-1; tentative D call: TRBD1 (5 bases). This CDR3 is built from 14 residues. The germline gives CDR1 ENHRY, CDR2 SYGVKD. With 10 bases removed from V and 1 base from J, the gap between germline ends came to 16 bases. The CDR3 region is CASRLVGTNTEAFF. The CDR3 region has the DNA TGTGCCAGCCGCCTCGTCGGGACGAACACTGAAGCTTTCTTT.

The CDR3 DNA is TGTGCCAGCAGTACCGAAGGGGTAGCCAAAAACATTCAGTACTTC. It yields the protein CASSTEGVAKNIQYF. The V and J genes are TRBV12-3 or TRBV12-4 and TRBJ2-4, with D maybe TRBD1 (5 bases). V was shortened by 5 bases and J by 0 bases, with 11 bases between the two germline ends. The CDR3 sequence is 15 residues long.

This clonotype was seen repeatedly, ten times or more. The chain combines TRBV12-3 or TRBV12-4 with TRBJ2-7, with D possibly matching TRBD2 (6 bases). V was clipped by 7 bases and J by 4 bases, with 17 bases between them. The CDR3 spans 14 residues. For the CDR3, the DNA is TGTGCCAGCACCTCAAGGGCGGGACTTTACGAGCAGTACTTC. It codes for CASTSRAGLYEQYF.